This TCR beta chain was profiled in a study of spatial heterogeneity in lung cancer. Turning to the study itself: Alpha-chain sequences were detected in numbers that were consistently lower than beta-chain sequences.

The time point was: sample taken at primary tumor resection. The donor population consisted of approximately 70 patients with untreated, early-stage non-small cell lung cancer. TCRdb called the 5' RACE reads again in MiXCR, with one record for every CDR3 protein. The sample has approximately 7,700 distinct CDR3 sequences, 9.7% seen once. This clonotype is labeled medium-sized. The CDR3 has 14 amino acids. V gave up 6 bases and J gave up 4 bases; unmatched junction bases: 8. Germline CDR1 and CDR2: DFQATT and SNEGSKA (reference sequence). The source material was normal lung tissue next to the tumor, sampled at surgery. This rearrangement joins TRBV20-1 to TRBJ1-2; 10 bases are shared with TRBD1. This TCR was sampled from a male donor with early-stage non-small cell lung cancer. This chain's CDR3 is CSATGTGAGYGYTF. CDR3 in DNA: TGCAGTGCGACCGGGACAGGGGCTGGCTATGGCTACACCTTC.